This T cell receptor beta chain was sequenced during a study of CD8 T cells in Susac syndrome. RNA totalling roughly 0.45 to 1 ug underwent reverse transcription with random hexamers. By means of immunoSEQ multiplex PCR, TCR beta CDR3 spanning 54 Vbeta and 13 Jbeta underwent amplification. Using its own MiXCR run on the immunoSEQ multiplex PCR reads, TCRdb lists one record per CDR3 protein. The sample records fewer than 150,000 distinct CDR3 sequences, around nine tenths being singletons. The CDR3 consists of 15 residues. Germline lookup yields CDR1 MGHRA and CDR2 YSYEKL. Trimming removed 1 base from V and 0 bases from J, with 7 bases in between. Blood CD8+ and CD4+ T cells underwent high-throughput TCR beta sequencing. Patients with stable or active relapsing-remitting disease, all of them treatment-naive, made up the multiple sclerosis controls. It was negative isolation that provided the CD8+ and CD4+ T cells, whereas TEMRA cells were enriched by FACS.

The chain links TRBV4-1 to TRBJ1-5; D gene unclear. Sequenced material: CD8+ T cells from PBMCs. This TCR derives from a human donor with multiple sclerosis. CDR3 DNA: TGCGCCAGCAGCCAAGCCTCGTATAGCAATCAGCCCCAGCATTTT. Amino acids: CASSQASYSNQPQHF.